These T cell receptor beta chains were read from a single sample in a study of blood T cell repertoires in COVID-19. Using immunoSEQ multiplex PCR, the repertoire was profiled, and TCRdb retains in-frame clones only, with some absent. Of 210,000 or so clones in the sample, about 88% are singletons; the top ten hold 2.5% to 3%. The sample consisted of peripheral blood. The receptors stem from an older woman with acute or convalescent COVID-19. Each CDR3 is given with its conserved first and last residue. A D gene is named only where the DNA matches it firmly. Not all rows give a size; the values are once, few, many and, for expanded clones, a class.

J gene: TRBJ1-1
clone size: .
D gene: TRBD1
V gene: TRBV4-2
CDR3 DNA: TGTGCCAGCAGCCACACCGGGACAGCTGAAGCTTTCTTT
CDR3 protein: CASSHTGTAEAFF

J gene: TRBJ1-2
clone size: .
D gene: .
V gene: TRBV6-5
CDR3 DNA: TGTGCCAGCGAACGGTTAGCAGCCTATGGCTACACCTTC
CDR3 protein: CASERLAAYGYTF

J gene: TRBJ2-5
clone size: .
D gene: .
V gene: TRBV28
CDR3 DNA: TGTGCCAGCAGTATCCTGACAGGCCATCAAGAGACCCAGTACTTC
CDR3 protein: CASSILTGHQETQYF

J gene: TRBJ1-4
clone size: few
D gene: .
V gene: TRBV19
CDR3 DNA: TGTGCCAGTAGTATAAACGGCGGACAGTCTTCAACTAATGAAAAACTGTTTTTT
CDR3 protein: CASSINGGQSSTNEKLFF

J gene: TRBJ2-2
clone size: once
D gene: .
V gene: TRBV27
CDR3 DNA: TGTGCCACCCTGGGGCGGGGCAATACCGGAGAGCTGTTTTTT
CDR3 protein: CATLGRGNTGELFF

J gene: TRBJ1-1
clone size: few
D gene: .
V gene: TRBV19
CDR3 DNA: TGTGCCAGCCTGGCCGGGTTTGAAGCTTTCTTT
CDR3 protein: CASLAGFEAFF

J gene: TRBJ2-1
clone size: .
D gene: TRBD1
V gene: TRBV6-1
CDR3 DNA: TGTGCCAGCAGTGAACGTGGGACAGGTAGATACAATGAGCAGTTCTTC
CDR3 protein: CASSERGTGRYNEQFF

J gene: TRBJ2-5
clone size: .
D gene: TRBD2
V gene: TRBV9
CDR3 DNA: TGTGCCAGCAGCGTAGGTGCGACTAGCGGAGTTCAAGAGACCCAGTACTTC
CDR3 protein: CASSVGATSGVQETQYF

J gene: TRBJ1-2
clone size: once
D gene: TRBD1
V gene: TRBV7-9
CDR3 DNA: TGTGCCAGCACCCAGACAGGGACTTCAGGCTACACCTTC
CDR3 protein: CASTQTGTSGYTF

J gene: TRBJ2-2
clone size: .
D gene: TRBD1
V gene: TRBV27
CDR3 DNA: TGTGCCAGCAGTTTCGACAGGGTCCACACCGGGGAGCTGTTTTTT
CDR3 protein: CASSFDRVHTGELFF

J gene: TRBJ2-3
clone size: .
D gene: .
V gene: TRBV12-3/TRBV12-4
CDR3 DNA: TGTGCCAGCAGTTCTCTAGCAGCAGATACGCAGTATTTT
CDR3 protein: CASSSLAADTQYF

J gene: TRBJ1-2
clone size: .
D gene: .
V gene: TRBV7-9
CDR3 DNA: TGTGCCAGCAGCTCCCATCAGGGTGCAAACTATGGCTACACCTTC
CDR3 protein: CASSSHQGANYGYTF

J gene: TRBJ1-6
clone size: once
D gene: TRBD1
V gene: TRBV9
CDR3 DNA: TGTGCCAGCAGCGTTGACAGGGCGTATTCACCCCTCCACTTT
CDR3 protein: CASSVDRAYSPLHF

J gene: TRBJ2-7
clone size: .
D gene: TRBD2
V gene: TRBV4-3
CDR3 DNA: TGCGCCAGCAGCGTACTCGGGACTAGCGGAACCTACGAGCAGTACTTC
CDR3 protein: CASSVLGTSGTYEQYF

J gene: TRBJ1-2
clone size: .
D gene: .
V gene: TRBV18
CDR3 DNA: TGTGCCAGCTCACCGACAGAGGTCTATGGCTACACCTTC
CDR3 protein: CASSPTEVYGYTF

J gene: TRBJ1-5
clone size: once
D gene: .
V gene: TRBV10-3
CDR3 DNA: TGTGCCATCAGTGAGTCGACAGGCCCTTATAGCAATCAGCCCCAGCATTTT
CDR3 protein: CAISESTGPYSNQPQHF

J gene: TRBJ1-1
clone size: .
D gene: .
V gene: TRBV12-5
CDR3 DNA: TGTGCTAGTGGTCCCGGGGGGTCCTTCGCTGAAGCTTTCTTT
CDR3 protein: CASGPGGSFAEAFF

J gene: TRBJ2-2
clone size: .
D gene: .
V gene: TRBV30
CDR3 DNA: TGTGCCTGGAGTCATAACACCGGGGAGCTGTTTTTT
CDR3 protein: CAWSHNTGELFF

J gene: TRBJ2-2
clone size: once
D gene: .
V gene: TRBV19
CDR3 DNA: TGTGCCACTAAATCCCTCATACTCGGCACCGGGGAGCTGTTTTTT
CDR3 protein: CATKSLILGTGELFF

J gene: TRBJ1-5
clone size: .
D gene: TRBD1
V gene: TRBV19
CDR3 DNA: TGTGCCAGTAGTCCCCAGATTGGGACAGGGGTTGGGCAGCCCCAGCATTTT
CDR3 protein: CASSPQIGTGVGQPQHF

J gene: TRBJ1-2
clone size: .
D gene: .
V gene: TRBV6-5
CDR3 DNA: TGTGCCAGCAGACGGCCCCAGGGATACTATGGCTACACCTTC
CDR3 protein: CASRRPQGYYGYTF

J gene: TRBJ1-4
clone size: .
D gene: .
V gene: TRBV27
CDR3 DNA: TGTGCCAGCAGGCAAACGGGACTTCAAAAACTGTTTTTT
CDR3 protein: CASRQTGLQKLFF

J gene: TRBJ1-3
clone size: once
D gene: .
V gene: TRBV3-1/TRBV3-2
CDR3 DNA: TGTGCCAGCAGCCAAGACCGCAGGGTCTCTGGAAACACCATATATTTT
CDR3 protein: CASSQDRRVSGNTIYF

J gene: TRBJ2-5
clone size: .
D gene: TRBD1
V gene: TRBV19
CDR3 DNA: TGTGCCAGTAGTCCGACAGGGGTCTTGCAGACCCAGTACTTC
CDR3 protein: CASSPTGVLQTQYF

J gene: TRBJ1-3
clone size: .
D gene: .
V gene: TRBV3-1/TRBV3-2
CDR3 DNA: TGTGCCAGCACTGAAAGCGGCTCTGGAAACACCATATATTTT
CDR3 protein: CASTESGSGNTIYF

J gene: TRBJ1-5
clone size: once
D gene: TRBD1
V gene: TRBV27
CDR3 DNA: TGTGCCAGCAGCATACAGGGGGCGGGTCAGCCCCAGCATTTT
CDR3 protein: CASSIQGAGQPQHF

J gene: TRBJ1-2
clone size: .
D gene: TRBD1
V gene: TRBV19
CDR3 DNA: TGTGCCACCTTGCCCAGGGGGCCCTACTATGGCTACACCTTC
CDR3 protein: CATLPRGPYYGYTF

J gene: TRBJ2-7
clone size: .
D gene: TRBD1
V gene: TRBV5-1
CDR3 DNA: TGCGCCAGCAGTTTGGGGGACAGGGTGTCCTACGAGCAGTACTTC
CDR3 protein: CASSLGDRVSYEQYF

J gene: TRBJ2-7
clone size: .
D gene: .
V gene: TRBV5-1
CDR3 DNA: TGCGCCAGCAGCTCAAAGGCAGGGGTGGCCTACGAGCAGTACTTC
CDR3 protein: CASSSKAGVAYEQYF

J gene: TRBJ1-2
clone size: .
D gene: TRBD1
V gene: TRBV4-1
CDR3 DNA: TGCGCCAGCAGCCAAAGGACAGGGCCCTATGGCTACACCTTC
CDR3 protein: CASSQRTGPYGYTF

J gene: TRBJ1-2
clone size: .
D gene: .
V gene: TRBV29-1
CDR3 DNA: TGCAGCGTTGAAGATACCAGGGTCTATGGCTACACCTTC
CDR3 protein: CSVEDTRVYGYTF

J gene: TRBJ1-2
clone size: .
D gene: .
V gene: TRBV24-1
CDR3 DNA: TGTGCCACCAGTGGCGGAGCTAACTATGGCTACACCTTC
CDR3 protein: CATSGGANYGYTF

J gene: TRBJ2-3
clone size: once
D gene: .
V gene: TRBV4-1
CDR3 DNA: TGCGCCAGCAGCCTTAGCGGAGGGACAGATACGCAGTATTTT
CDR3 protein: CASSLSGGTDTQYF

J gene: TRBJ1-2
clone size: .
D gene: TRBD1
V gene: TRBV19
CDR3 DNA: TGTGCCAGTAGTCTCAGCAGGGGGAGCTACTATGGCTACACCTTC
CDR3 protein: CASSLSRGSYYGYTF

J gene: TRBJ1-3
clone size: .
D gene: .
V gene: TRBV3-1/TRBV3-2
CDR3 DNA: TGTGCCAGCAGTGTCCATCAAGGGGAAGAGTCTGGAAACACCATATATTTT
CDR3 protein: CASSVHQGEESGNTIYF

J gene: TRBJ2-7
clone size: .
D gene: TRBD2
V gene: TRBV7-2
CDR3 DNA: TGTGCCAGCAGCTCCGGAACTAGCGGGAGGTCGTACGAGCAGTACTTC
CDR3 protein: CASSSGTSGRSYEQYF

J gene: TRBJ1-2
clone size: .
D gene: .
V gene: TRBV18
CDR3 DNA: TGTGCCAGCTCACCAACCTCCCGGGCTGGGGCCCATGGCTACACCTTC
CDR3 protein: CASSPTSRAGAHGYTF

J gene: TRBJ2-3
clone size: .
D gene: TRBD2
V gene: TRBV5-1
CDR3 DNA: TGCGCCAGCAGCACGGGGGGAGGCGATCCGCAGTATTTT
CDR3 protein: CASSTGGGDPQYF

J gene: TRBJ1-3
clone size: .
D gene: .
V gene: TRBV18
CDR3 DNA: TGTGCCAGCTCACCCGGAAGGACAATCTCTGGAAACACCATATATTTT
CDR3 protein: CASSPGRTISGNTIYF

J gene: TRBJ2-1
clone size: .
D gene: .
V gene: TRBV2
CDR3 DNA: TGTGCCAGCAGTGAGGCTAGCCACAATGAGCAGTTCTTC
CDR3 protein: CASSEASHNEQFF

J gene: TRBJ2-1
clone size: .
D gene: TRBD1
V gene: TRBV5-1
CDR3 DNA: TGCGCCAGCAGCTCCCCCGGGACAGGGGGCTTTAATGAGCAGTTCTTC
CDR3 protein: CASSSPGTGGFNEQFF

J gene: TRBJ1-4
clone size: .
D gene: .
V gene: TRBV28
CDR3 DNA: TGTGCCAGCAACTTAGGGGGAAGCAATGAAAAACTGTTTTTT
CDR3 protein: CASNLGGSNEKLFF

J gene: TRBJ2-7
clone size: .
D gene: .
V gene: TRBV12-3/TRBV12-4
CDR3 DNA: TGTGCCAGCAACTTCGGGGGCGAGCAGTACTTC
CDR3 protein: CASNFGGEQYF

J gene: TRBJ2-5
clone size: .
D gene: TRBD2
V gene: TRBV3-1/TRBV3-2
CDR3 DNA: TGTGCCAGCAGCCAAGGCGGGGGGGCCGCAGAGACCCAGTACTTC
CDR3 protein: CASSQGGGAAETQYF

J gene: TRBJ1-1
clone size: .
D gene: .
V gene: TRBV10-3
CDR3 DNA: TGTGCCATCAGCCAACAGGCCCCAAGGACTGAAGCTTTCTTT
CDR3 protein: CAISQQAPRTEAFF

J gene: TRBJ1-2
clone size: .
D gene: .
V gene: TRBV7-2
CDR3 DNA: TGTGCCAGCAGCTTAGTGGGGGCGCCTGGCTACACCTTC
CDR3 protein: CASSLVGAPGYTF

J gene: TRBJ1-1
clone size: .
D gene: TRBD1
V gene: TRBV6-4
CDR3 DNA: TGTGCCAGCCTCGGGACAGTAATTCGCTGGGCTGAAGCTTTCTTT
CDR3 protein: CASLGTVIRWAEAFF

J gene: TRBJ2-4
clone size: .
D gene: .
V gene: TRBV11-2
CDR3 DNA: TGTGCCAGCAGCCCACCGGGGATGGCCAAAAACATTCAGTACTTC
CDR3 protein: CASSPPGMAKNIQYF

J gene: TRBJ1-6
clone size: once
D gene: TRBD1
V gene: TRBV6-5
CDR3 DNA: TGTGCCAGCCTCGGACAGGCGCCACCCCTCCACTTT
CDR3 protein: CASLGQAPPLHF

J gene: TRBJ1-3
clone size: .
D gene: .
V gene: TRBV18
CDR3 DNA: TGTGCCAGCTCACTTGATAATCCGGGTCTTGGAAACACCATATATTTT
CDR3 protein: CASSLDNPGLGNTIYF

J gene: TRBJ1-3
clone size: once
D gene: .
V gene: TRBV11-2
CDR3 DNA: TGTGCCAGCAGCTTGGCAGGGGCCGGAAACACCATATATTTT
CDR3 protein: CASSLAGAGNTIYF

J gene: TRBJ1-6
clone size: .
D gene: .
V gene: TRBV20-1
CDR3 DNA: TGCAGTGCTAGTAGGGACACTAGGAATTCACCCCTCCACTTT
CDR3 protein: CSASRDTRNSPLHF

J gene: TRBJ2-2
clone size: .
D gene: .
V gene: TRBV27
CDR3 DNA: TGTGCCAGCAGTTCTCACCCATTCGACAGCGCCTACACCGGGGAGCTGTTTTTT
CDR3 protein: CASSSHPFDSAYTGELFF

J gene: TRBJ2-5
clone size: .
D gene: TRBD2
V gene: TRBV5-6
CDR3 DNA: TGTGCCAGCAGCTTGGGCGGGAGTTGGCAAGAGACCCAGTACTTC
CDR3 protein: CASSLGGSWQETQYF